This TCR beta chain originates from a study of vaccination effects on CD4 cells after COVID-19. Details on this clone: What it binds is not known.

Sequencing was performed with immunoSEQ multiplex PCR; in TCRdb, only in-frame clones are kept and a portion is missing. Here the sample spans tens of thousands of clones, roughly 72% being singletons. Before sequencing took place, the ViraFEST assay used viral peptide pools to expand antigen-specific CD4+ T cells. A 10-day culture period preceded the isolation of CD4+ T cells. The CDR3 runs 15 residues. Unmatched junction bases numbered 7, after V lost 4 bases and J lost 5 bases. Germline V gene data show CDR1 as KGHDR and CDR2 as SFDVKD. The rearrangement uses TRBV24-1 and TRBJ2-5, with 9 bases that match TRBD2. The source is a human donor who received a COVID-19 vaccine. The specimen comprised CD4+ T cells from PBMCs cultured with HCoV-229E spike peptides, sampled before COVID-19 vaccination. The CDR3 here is CATSEGMLAGETQYF. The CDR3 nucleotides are TGTGCCACCAGTGAGGGTATGCTAGCGGGGGAGACCCAGTACTTC.